This T cell receptor beta chain came from a study of cytomegalovirus exposure and HLA in healthy donors. The study, taken as a whole, reports: When a later analysis compared HLA-associated TCR beta chains with equally common others, the HLA-associated chains turned out to be more clonally expanded and to have lower generation probabilities. Sequencing likely generated an artifact that appeared as a cluster of highly shared sequence variants.

This clone was observed a single time. Its specificity is unknown. This CDR3 spans 20 amino acids. V trimming: 4 bases; J trimming: 4 bases; junction bases outside the gene matches: 19. CDR1 is MGHRA, CDR2 YSYEKL, per germline. This PCR relied on a set of 60 Vbeta primers and 13 Jbeta primers. Profiling relied on immunoSEQ multiplex PCR, and the TCRdb table lists in-frame clones only, not all of them. The table records roughly 190,000 clones, around four fifths of them present only once. The chain combines TRBV4-1 with TRBJ2-6, with 7 positions matching TRBD1. The clonotype was recovered from a female donor in good health and CMV-seronegative. The sample consisted of PBMCs. The chain's CDR3 is CASSLSGDSGVFGGANVLTF. CDR3 bases: TGCGCCAGCAGCCTCTCCGGGGACAGTGGGGTCTTTGGCGGGGCCAACGTCCTGACTTTC.